Listed below are T cell receptor beta chains from one sample, sequenced in a study of blood T cell repertoires in COVID-19. Measured with immunoSEQ multiplex PCR; TCRdb has only the in-frame clones, and not every one. Seen here are about 360,000 clones, around four fifths observed once, and the top ten hold almost 3%. The sequenced sample was peripheral blood. The source of these receptors is a man aged 25 to 40 with active or convalescent COVID-19. Both conserved end residues are trimmed from each CDR3. The order of the fields is D gene, V gene, J gene, CDR3 protein. A D gene is named only where the DNA matches it firmly.

>TRBD1|TRBV19|TRBJ1-2
ASSTHQGGGYT
>.|TRBV7-2|TRBJ1-5
ASSFLSQPQH
>.|TRBV5-1|TRBJ2-2
ASSRWSTGTNTGELF
>.|TRBV7-9|TRBJ2-3
ASSFGPLPTDTQY
>.|TRBV29-1|TRBJ1-1
SVDRRDPNTEAF
>.|TRBV6-5|TRBJ2-7
ASMPSYYEQY
>TRBD2|TRBV28|TRBJ2-1
ASSPSGGGEQF
>.|TRBV3-1/TRBV3-2|TRBJ1-6
ASSQDRESPLH
>TRBD2|TRBV27|TRBJ2-1
ASTTRGASGRDEQF
>TRBD2|TRBV19|TRBJ2-5
ASSTLAGGGETQY
>.|TRBV4-3|TRBJ1-1
ASSATAGLNTEAF
>.|TRBV4-3|TRBJ2-7
ASSLDTRGYEQY
>TRBD1|TRBV27|TRBJ2-7
ASSLNLGQGFEQY
>TRBD1|TRBV5-6|TRBJ2-7
ASSFTGQVSYEQY
>.|TRBV22-1|TRBJ2-1
PGSAWGGGIAGINEQF